The present T cell receptor beta chain was sequenced within a study of blood T cell repertoires in COVID-19. For the study at large: In each case, the material was cDNA or gDNA derived from T cells, B-cell-depleted T cells, or PBMCs.

The CDR3 is made up of 14 amino acids. The V and J ends lost 5 bases and 8 bases respectively, with 15 bases between them. Germline loops: CDR1 SEHNR, CDR2 FQNEAQ (reference sequence). Profiled with immunoSEQ multiplex PCR; TCRdb holds only in-frame clones, not every one. The sample has around 300,000 clones, roughly 90% seen once; the top ten hold 1.1%. Those who participated ranged in age from roughly 18 to 89 years and resided in under 25 US areas. Participant-reported clinical history was the basis for cohort assignment. What was sequenced was PBMCs or T cells enriched from blood (not recorded which). V and J are TRBV7-9 and TRBJ2-2, with D uncertain. This receptor was identified in a woman between 25 and 40 years old who had recovered from COVID-19. The CDR3 nucleotides read TGTGCCAGCAGCCCACAAGGCGGTCTTGGGGAGCTGTTTTTT. Encoded protein: CASSPQGGLGELFF.